Listed below are T cell receptor beta chains from one sample, sequenced in a study of blood T cell repertoires in COVID-19. The table came from immunoSEQ multiplex PCR; TCRdb's copy has only in-frame clones and leaves some out. The sample has around 94,000 clones, around 88% seen once. Sequencing was done on a sample of peripheral blood. Receptors originate from a man older than 75 with acute or convalescent COVID-19. The CDR3 runs from the conserved cysteine through the conserved F or W. Each record gives: V gene, D gene, J gene, clone size, CDR3 protein, CDR3 DNA. D genes are given only for firm matches. For some rows the clone size is stated as once, few or many, or as a class when expanded; others skip it.

TRBV11-2	TRBD1	TRBJ2-7	.	CASSLDLGTGAYEQYF	TGTGCCAGCAGCTTAGATTTGGGGACAGGGGCGTACGAGCAGTACTTC
TRBV10-3	TRBD1	TRBJ2-7	.	CAISESTGLQGEQYF	TGTGCCATCAGTGAGTCGACAGGGTTACAGGGCGAGCAGTACTTC
TRBV7-9	.	TRBJ2-4	.	CASSLERVAKNIQYF	TGTGCCAGCAGCTTAGAGAGGGTAGCCAAAAACATTCAGTACTTC
TRBV28	.	TRBJ1-2	.	CASSLGGHNYGYTF	TGTGCCAGCAGTTTAGGGGGACATAACTATGGCTACACCTTC
TRBV3-1/TRBV3-2	TRBD1	TRBJ1-2	few	CASSQENRGNYGYTF	TGTGCCAGCAGCCAAGAAAACAGGGGGAACTATGGCTACACCTTC
TRBV11-2	TRBD2	TRBJ2-7	.	CASSAGLAGIHEQYF	TGTGCCAGCAGCGCGGGACTAGCGGGAATCCACGAGCAGTACTTC
TRBV9	TRBD2	TRBJ2-7	.	CASSGGSSGSPYEQYF	TGTGCCAGCAGCGGGGGGTCTAGCGGGAGTCCCTACGAGCAGTACTTC
TRBV5-1	TRBD2	TRBJ2-7	once	CASTPGTASGRARYEQYF	TGCGCCAGCACCCCCGGGACAGCTAGCGGGAGGGCCCGGTACGAGCAGTACTTC
TRBV5-1	TRBD2	TRBJ2-3	few	CASSLGTSGLADTQYF	TGCGCCAGCAGCTTGGGGACTAGCGGGTTGGCAGATACGCAGTATTTT
TRBV2	TRBD2	TRBJ2-7	once	CASGEAGGPVHEQYF	TGTGCCAGCGGAGAGGCGGGAGGGCCTGTCCACGAGCAGTACTTC
TRBV5-1	.	TRBJ2-1	few	CASSLTANEQFF	TGCGCCAGCAGCTTAACAGCCAATGAGCAGTTCTTC
TRBV9	.	TRBJ2-5	once	CASSVDGGGETQYF	TGTGCCAGCAGCGTCGACGGCGGCGGTGAGACCCAGTACTTC
TRBV5-1	.	TRBJ2-5	.	CASSLAVVSGVGETQYF	TGCGCCAGCAGCTTGGCCGTGGTTTCGGGGGTTGGAGAGACCCAGTACTTC
TRBV6-2/TRBV6-3	TRBD2	TRBJ2-5	.	CASSIGTSGYQETQYF	TGTGCCAGCAGCATTGGGACTAGCGGGTACCAAGAGACCCAGTACTTC
TRBV6-1	TRBD1	TRBJ1-4	.	CASSEAMTGGNEKLFF	TGTGCCAGCAGTGAAGCGATGACAGGGGGTAATGAAAAACTGTTTTTT
TRBV27	.	TRBJ1-4	few	CASSPLGREKLFF	TGTGCCAGCAGTCCCTTGGGCCGGGAAAAACTGTTTTTT
TRBV5-1	TRBD2	TRBJ2-7	.	CASSLSGWDSWGEQYF	TGCGCCAGCAGTCTTAGCGGGTGGGACTCCTGGGGAGAGCAGTACTTC
TRBV9	.	TRBJ2-3	once	CASSVEWAAHTQYF	TGTGCCAGCAGCGTCGAGTGGGCCGCCCATACGCAGTATTTT
TRBV7-9	.	TRBJ2-5	.	CASSLAPGGETQYF	TGTGCCAGCAGCTTAGCCCCGGGGGGCGAGACCCAGTACTTC
TRBV7-9	TRBD2	TRBJ2-1	.	CASSGGTGTTYNEQFF	TGTGCCAGCAGCGGGGGGACCGGGACTACCTACAATGAGCAGTTCTTC
TRBV28	TRBD1	TRBJ2-7	.	CASSVRDSPYVQYF	TGTGCCAGCAGTGTCCGGGACAGTCCTTATGTGCAGTACTTC
TRBV11-2	.	TRBJ2-7	.	CASSLDPGLNYEQYF	TGTGCCAGCAGCTTAGACCCGGGACTTAACTACGAGCAGTACTTC
TRBV6-2/TRBV6-3	.	TRBJ1-5	.	CASSPRGRGTQPQHF	TGTGCCAGCAGCCCCCGCGGCAGGGGAACTCAGCCCCAGCATTTT
TRBV6-5	TRBD2	TRBJ2-7	.	CASSYSGTSASYEQYF	TGTGCCAGCAGTTACTCCGGGACTAGCGCATCCTACGAGCAGTACTTC
TRBV7-9	TRBD1	TRBJ1-1	.	CASSPRGQAEAFF	TGTGCCAGCAGCCCCAGGGGGCAGGCTGAAGCTTTCTTT
TRBV19	.	TRBJ1-2	.	CASRAQGGSYGYTF	TGTGCCAGTAGGGCACAGGGTGGTAGCTATGGCTACACCTTC
TRBV7-9	.	TRBJ2-7	.	CASSLVSSSYEQYF	TGTGCCAGCAGCTTAGTGAGTTCTTCCTACGAGCAGTACTTC
TRBV2	.	TRBJ2-2	.	CASSAGQNTGELFF	TGTGCCAGCAGTGCCGGACAGAACACCGGGGAGCTGTTTTTT
TRBV7-9	.	TRBJ1-2	.	CASSSRSNYGYTF	TGTGCCAGCAGTTCTAGATCTAACTATGGCTACACCTTC
TRBV9	.	TRBJ2-2	.	CASSVAPVAQGNTGELFF	TGTGCCAGCAGCGTAGCTCCCGTCGCCCAGGGAAACACCGGGGAGCTGTTTTTT
TRBV28	TRBD2	TRBJ2-1	once	CASSWGGLAEISSYNEQFF	TGTGCCAGCAGTTGGGGCGGACTAGCGGAAATTAGCTCCTACAATGAGCAGTTCTTC
TRBV7-8	.	TRBJ1-5	.	CASSTGTSGQPQHF	TGTGCCAGCAGCACCGGGACATCAGGTCAGCCCCAGCATTTT
TRBV15	TRBD1	TRBJ1-2	.	CATALGGGGNYGYTF	TGTGCCACCGCCCTCGGAGGAGGGGGCAACTATGGCTACACCTTC
TRBV28	.	TRBJ2-2	.	CASLAGRTNTGELFF	TGTGCCAGCCTAGCAGGCCGAACGAACACCGGGGAGCTGTTTTTT
TRBV19	TRBD2	TRBJ2-3	.	CASSIFGGGASSTDTQYF	TGTGCCAGTAGTATATTCGGGGGAGGGGCATCTAGCACAGATACGCAGTATTTT
TRBV5-1	TRBD1	TRBJ2-2	.	CASRTGQGNTGELFF	TGCGCCAGCAGGACCGGACAGGGAAACACCGGGGAGCTGTTTTTT
TRBV7-9	TRBD2	TRBJ2-7	.	CASSSGLAASYEQYF	TGTGCCAGCAGCTCTGGACTAGCGGCCTCCTACGAGCAGTACTTC
TRBV24-1	TRBD2	TRBJ2-1	few	CATSEPFSGRRNEQFF	TGTGCCACCAGTGAACCTTTTAGCGGGAGAAGGAATGAGCAGTTCTTC
TRBV24-1	.	TRBJ1-5	.	CATSASNGNQPQHF	TGTGCCACCAGTGCTTCGAACGGGAATCAGCCCCAGCATTTT
TRBV24-1	TRBD2	TRBJ2-7	few	CATSDPSGLTYF	TGTGCCACCAGTGATCCGTCGGGACTAACGTACTTC
TRBV7-2	TRBD1	TRBJ2-5	.	CASSLGDRVYQETQYF	TGTGCCAGCAGCTTAGGAGACAGGGTGTACCAAGAGACCCAGTACTTC
TRBV7-2	TRBD1	TRBJ2-7	.	CASSHRTGGYEQYF	TGTGCCAGCAGCCATCGGACAGGGGGGTACGAGCAGTACTTC
TRBV7-2	TRBD2	TRBJ2-7	.	CASSIGTSGIEQYF	TGTGCCAGCAGCATCGGGACTAGCGGGATCGAGCAGTACTTC
TRBV27	TRBD2	TRBJ2-1	.	CASRPGLAPLSSYNEQFF	TGTGCCAGCCGACCGGGACTAGCGCCCCTGAGCTCCTACAATGAGCAGTTCTTC
TRBV6-2/TRBV6-3	.	TRBJ2-1	.	CASSRQLRMPNEQFF	TGTGCCAGCAGTCGACAGTTAAGAATGCCCAATGAGCAGTTCTTC
TRBV7-3	TRBD1	TRBJ1-1	.	CASSSADRGWTEAFF	TGTGCCAGCAGCTCAGCCGACAGGGGGTGGACTGAAGCTTTCTTT
TRBV5-1	TRBD2	TRBJ2-3	.	CASSLGSSGSTDTQYF	TGCGCCAGCAGCTTGGGATCTAGCGGGAGCACAGATACGCAGTATTTT
TRBV6-5	.	TRBJ1-5	once	CASSRSPNQPQHF	TGTGCCAGCAGCCGTTCCCCTAATCAGCCCCAGCATTTT
TRBV28	TRBD2	TRBJ2-3	.	CASSSVRREREGTQYF	TGTGCCAGCAGTTCGGTTCGGCGGGAGCGGGAGGGTACGCAGTATTTT
TRBV9	TRBD2	TRBJ2-7	few	CASSTGTRGSYEQYF	TGTGCCAGCAGCACCGGGACTAGAGGGTCCTACGAGCAGTACTTC
TRBV28	.	TRBJ2-7	few	CASSKVRLAYEQYF	TGTGCCAGCAGTAAAGTCCGGCTAGCCTACGAGCAGTACTTC
TRBV4-2	TRBD2	TRBJ2-1	.	CASSQETAGGYNEQFF	TGTGCCAGCAGCCAAGAAACAGCGGGAGGCTACAATGAGCAGTTCTTC
TRBV2	.	TRBJ1-6	.	CASTQGLDNSPLHF	TGTGCCAGCACCCAGGGACTTGATAATTCACCCCTCCACTTT
TRBV7-2	.	TRBJ2-7	.	CASSLGWRSYEQYF	TGTGCCAGCAGCTTAGGGTGGCGGTCCTACGAGCAGTACTTC
TRBV7-2	.	TRBJ1-1	.	CASSLEGVGSGNTEAFF	TGTGCCAGCAGCTTAGAGGGAGTAGGGTCAGGGAACACTGAAGCTTTCTTT
TRBV28	TRBD2	TRBJ2-5	once	CAIQTSGGVQETQYF	TGTGCCATCCAGACTAGCGGGGGGGTCCAAGAGACCCAGTACTTC
TRBV5-4	.	TRBJ2-3	.	CASSLSTRLDVDTQYF	TGTGCCAGCAGCTTGTCGACCAGGCTCGACGTGGATACGCAGTATTTT